These 21 T cell receptor beta chains originate from one sample sequenced in a study of cytomegalovirus exposure and HLA in healthy donors. PCR was performed using 60 Vbeta and 13 Jbeta primers. Measured with immunoSEQ multiplex PCR; TCRdb has only the in-frame clones, and not every one. The data contain approximately 140,000 clones, around 82% of them singletons. Source material: PBMCs. The receptors derive from a boy younger than 18 in good health and CMV-seronegative.

The chain couples TRBV14 to TRBJ2-5; 7 bases agree with TRBD1. CDR3 length: 15 amino acids. Germline CDR1 reads SGHDN; CDR2 reads FVKESK. V dropped 1 base and J dropped 2; count of bases not matched to a gene: 4. The CDR3 DNA is TGTGCCAGCAGCCAAGTCGTCAGGGGGCAAGAGACCCAGTACTTC. Translation: CASSQVVRGQETQYF.

This clone was seen only once. The genes are TRBV11-1 and TRBJ1-6; the D gene is possibly TRBD1 (6 bases). V lost 4 bases and J lost 6, with 16 bases in between. Germline V gene sequence: CDR1 SGHAT, CDR2 FQDESV (reference sequence). This CDR3 region has 16 residues. CDR3 DNA sequence: TGTGCCAGCAGCTCCCGTCGGGGGGCAGGTAATTCACCCCTCCACTTT. It codes for CASSSRRGAGNSPLHF.

This clone was counted a single time. This chain links TRBV5-1 with TRBJ2-2; a possible D gene is TRBD1 (6 bases). The germline V gene encodes CDR1 SGHRS and CDR2 YFSETQ. V lost 3 bases and J 2 bases, leaving 17 bases between the germline ends. This CDR3 is 17 amino acids long. The CDR3 nucleotides read TGCGCCAGCAGCTCCAACCTGGACAGACTAAACACCGGGGAGCTGTTTTTT. This encodes CASSSNLDRLNTGELFF.

The chain uses TRBV7-9 and TRBJ2-1; 12 positions match TRBD2. The CDR3 totals 15 residues. J was trimmed by 5 bases and V by 4 bases; bases with no gene match: 3. Germline V CDR1 and CDR2: SEHNR, FQNEAQ (reference sequence). CDR3 sequence (DNA): TGTGCCAGCAGCTCTAGACTAGCGGGGGACAATGAGCAGTTCTTC. Translating it yields CASSSRLAGDNEQFF.

V gene TRBV7-2 combines with J gene TRBJ1-5; D perhaps matches TRBD1 (5 bases). The CDR3 loop spans 17 amino acids. The V and J ends lost 3 bases and 8 bases respectively, with 23 bases between them. Germline CDR1 is SGHTA and CDR2 is FQGNSA. In DNA form, the CDR3 reads TGTGCCAGCAGCTTTCCGTCTTCCGGGACGGGGGGTAAGCCCCAGCATTTT. This gives the protein CASSFPSSGTGGKPQHF. Using reference TRBV7-2 and TRBJ1-5 for the parts outside the CDR3, the full variable domain is GAGVSQSPSNKVTEKGKDVELRCDPISGHTALYWYRQSLGQGLEFLIYFQGNSAPDKSGLPSDRFSAERTGGSVSTLTIQRTQQEDSAVYLCASSFPSSGTGGKPQHFGDGTRLSIL.

The rearrangement joins TRBV4-1 to TRBJ1-3; TRBD1 is a possible D gene (6 bases). The germline V gene has CDR1 MGHRA and CDR2 YSYEKL. Trimming pared 0 bases from V and 5 bases from J, leaving 8 bases between. This CDR3 comprises 14 residues. This chain's CDR3 is CASSQDRDRNTIYF. The CDR3 DNA is TGCGCCAGCAGCCAAGACAGGGACAGAAACACCATATATTTT.

V gene TRBV5-1 combines with J gene TRBJ2-7; possible D gene TRBD2, 7 bases. The CDR3 consists of 16 residues. Germline CDR1 and CDR2: SGHRS and YFSETQ. Trimming pared 0 bases from V and 0 bases from J, leaving 13 bases between. The CDR3 bases are TGCGCCAGCAGCTTGGAGGTCGGGGGGCGCTCCTACGAGCAGTACTTC. Translating it yields CASSLEVGGRSYEQYF.

The rearrangement joins TRBV5-6 to TRBJ1-1, with a possible D match to TRBD1 (5 bases). Looked up from germline, CDR1 is SGHDT and CDR2 is YYEEEE. This CDR3 region has 12 residues. V gave up 4 bases and J gave up 9 bases, with 13 bases separating them. In nucleotides, the CDR3 is TGTGCCAGCAGCCCTGCAGGGTTTAAAGCTTTCTTT. Residues: CASSPAGFKAFF.

Only one count was recorded for this clone. This rearrangement joins TRBV5-1 to TRBJ2-2; 9 nucleotides agree with TRBD1. Trimming cost V 6 bases and J 6 bases; bases outside gene matches: 15. Germline lookup yields CDR1 SGHRS and CDR2 YFSETQ. The CDR3 extends over 17 amino acids. This CDR3 is CASMSAGQGVRAGELFF. CDR3 nucleotides: TGCGCCAGCATGTCTGCGGGACAGGGCGTGCGTGCCGGGGAGCTGTTTTTT.

The rearrangement links TRBV9 to TRBJ2-5, with 7 bases identical to TRBD1. The length of the CDR3 is 15 residues. V was clipped by 4 bases and J by 1 base; unmatched bases: 7. The germline CDR1 and CDR2 sequences are SGDLS and YYNGEE. CDR3 protein: CASSTSTGFQETQYF. The CDR3 DNA reads TGTGCCAGCAGCACCTCGACAGGGTTCCAAGAGACCCAGTACTTC.

The V call is TRBV5-1, the J call TRBJ1-4; 7 nucleotides match TRBD1. Looked up from germline, CDR1 is SGHRS and CDR2 is YFSETQ. Unmatched junction bases numbered 2, after V lost 0 bases and J lost 3 bases. The CDR3 is 15 residues long. The CDR3, as DNA: TGCGCCAGCAGCTTGGGACAGGGTCCTAATGAAAAACTGTTTTTT. It translates to CASSLGQGPNEKLFF.

This chain joins TRBV7-2 and TRBJ1-5; 9 bases match TRBD1. The germline CDR1 and CDR2 sequences are SGHTA and FQGNSA. J was trimmed by 4 bases and V by 2 bases; bases with no gene match: 9. The CDR3 contains 17 residues. This chain's CDR3 is CASSLTRTGVLNQPQHF. CDR3 in DNA: TGTGCCAGCAGCTTAACCCGGACAGGGGTACTAAATCAGCCCCAGCATTTT.

CDR3 in DNA: TGTGCCAGTTGGGGCCACCAAGAGACCCAGTACTTC. As protein: CASWGHQETQYF. J is TRBJ2-5 and V is TRBV2; tentative D call: TRBD1 (5 bases). The germline gives CDR1 SNHLY, CDR2 FYNNEI. V lost 9 bases, J lost 0 bases, and 8 bases lay in between. The CDR3 has 12 residues. Combining the CDR3 with reference TRBV2 and TRBJ2-5 gives the whole variable domain EPEVTQTPSHQVTQMGQEVILRCVPISNHLYFYWYRQILGQKVEFLVSFYNNEISEKSEIFDDQFSVERPDGSNFTLKIRSTKLEDSAMYFCASWGHQETQYFGPGTRLLVL.

The chain has TRBV7-8 and TRBJ1-2; D gene ambiguous. V shed 5 bases and J shed 4 bases, with 17 bases lying between them. CDR1 is SGHVS and CDR2 is FQNEAQ in the germline V gene. This CDR3 region has 15 residues. CDR3 residues: CASSLIGSGGYGYTF. As DNA, the CDR3 is TGTGCCAGCAGCCTCATCGGCTCCGGCGGCTATGGCTACACCTTC.

This clone showed up just once. This chain links TRBV5-1 with TRBJ1-5; a weak D match, TRBD1 (5 bases). Germline CDR1 is SGHRS and CDR2 is YFSETQ. The V end lost 4 bases, the J end lost 1 base, and 12 bases lay between the germline ends. The CDR3 extends over 15 amino acids. The CDR3 DNA is TGCGCCAGCAGCGACCTCGACAGCAGCAATCAGCCCCAGCATTTT. This gives the protein CASSDLDSSNQPQHF.

V and J are TRBV30 and TRBJ2-5, with D possibly matching TRBD1 (6 bases). The CDR3 contains 13 residues. Germline CDR1 GTSNPN, CDR2 SVGIG (reference sequence). Trimming took off 2 bases at V and 5 bases at J, with 12 bases between the two ends. For the CDR3, the DNA is TGTGCCTGGAGTAACAGGGTAGGGGAGACCCAGTACTTC. Protein product: CAWSNRVGETQYF. The full variable domain, in which reference TRBV30 and TRBJ2-5 provide the parts outside the CDR3, is SQTIHQWPATLVQPVGSPLSLECTVEGTSNPNLYWYRQAAGRGLQLLFYSVGIGQISSEVPQNLSASRPQDRQFILSSKKLLLSDSGFYLCAWSNRVGETQYFGPGTRLLVL.

The CDR3 DNA sequence: TGTGCCAGCAGCTTGGGGGGACTAGCGGCCTCCCAAGAGACCCAGTACTTC. It is translated as CASSLGGLAASQETQYF. J is TRBJ2-5 and V is TRBV5-4; 11 bases agree with TRBD2. Trimming took 0 bases from V and 1 from J; bases not matched to a gene: 5. CDR3 length: 17 residues. Germline V gene lookup returns CDR1 SGHNT and CDR2 YYREEE (reference sequence). The full variable domain, rest sourced from reference TRBV5-4 and TRBJ2-5, is ETGVTQSPTHLIKTRGQQVTLRCSSQSGHNTVSWYQQALGQGPQFIFQYYREEENGRGNFPPRFSGLQFPNYSSELNVNALELDDSALYLCASSLGGLAASQETQYFGPGTRLLVL.

V gene TRBV6-1 combines with J gene TRBJ2-4; tentatively, D is TRBD1 (6 bases). Trimming took 7 bases from V and 3 from J, leaving 16 bases between them. The CDR3 length is 15 residues. CDR1 MNHNS and CDR2 SASEGT come from the germline V gene. The CDR3 loop is CASTTIQGVKNIQYF. For the CDR3, the DNA is TGTGCCAGCACTACTATACAGGGCGTCAAAAACATTCAGTACTTC.

In DNA form, the CDR3 reads TGTGCCAGCAGCTCTGAGTTAGGGGCAGATACGCAGTATTTT. This encodes CASSSELGADTQYF. This chain joins TRBV5-4 and TRBJ2-3, with D possibly TRBD1 on 5 matching bases. CDR1 and CDR2 from the germline V gene are SGHNT and YYREEE (reference sequence). V was shortened by 3 bases and J by 4 bases, with 12 bases between the two germline ends. The CDR3 is made up of 14 amino acids.

The chain uses TRBV6-1 and TRBJ2-2; no firm D call. Trimming stripped 6 bases from V and 7 bases from J, with 6 bases between. The CDR3 covers 11 residues. Germline loops: CDR1 MNHNS, CDR2 SASEGT. CDR3 region: CASRSVGELFF. The CDR3 nucleotides read TGTGCCAGCAGATCTGTCGGGGAGCTGTTTTTT.

The chain combines TRBV5-8 with TRBJ1-2, with D maybe TRBD1 (6 bases). The CDR3 runs to 13 residues. The germline V gene encodes CDR1 SGHTS and CDR2 YDEGEE. Trimming left V 4 bases short and J 4 bases short, with 11 bases between. This CDR3 reads CASSVGQPYGYTF. CDR3 sequence (DNA): TGTGCCAGCAGCGTCGGACAGCCCTATGGCTACACCTTC.